The source of this T cell receptor beta chain is a study of CD8+ T cells in alopecia areata. The wider study: Disease severity was quantified as SALT score of affected scalp area. Findings and limits, study-wide: The presence of one nonresponder keeps the tie between baseline CD8+ expansion and response uncertain.

Points on this clone: Its specificity is unknown. One end of the junction varies from germline; a read error may be responsible.

CDR3 length: 16 residues. Germline CDR1 is SGHTS and CDR2 is YDEGEE. Treatment indicated: oral pan-JAK inhibitor, 5-10 mg twice daily. cDNA serving as the sequencing template came from extracted, reverse transcribed RNA. The method was immunoSEQ multiplex PCR; TCRdb's version includes in-frame clones alone and lacks a portion of them. The top ten hold roughly 2.6% of the sample, which has a few hundred thousand clones, roughly two fifths seen once. J is TRBJ2-7 and V is TRBV5-8; TRBD2 aligns across 7 bases. The TCR comes from a human donor with alopecia areata. The sequencing used CD4+ T cells sorted from blood, collected around week 36, from a patient treated with tofacitinib. In DNA form, the CDR3 reads TGCGCCAGCAGCCAAGATCTCGGACTAGAGGGCTACGAGCAGTACTTC. Its translation: CASSQDLGLEGYEQYF.